Here is one T cell receptor beta chain with its context. The target antigen is unknown. The protocol was immunoSEQ multiplex PCR, while the TCRdb copy is restricted to in-frame clones and leaves out a portion. The repertoire holds some 160,000 clones, under 95% seen once, with approximately 4.8% in the top ten. The data derive from a study of T cell responses to AZD1222 COVID-19 vaccine. Points from the study as a whole: Clonal diversity was possibly underestimated; the donors were predominantly white British and more often female. Recipients of AZD1222 seropositive at baseline numbered only 5 or 6.

Trimming left V 2 bases short and J 5 bases short, with 10 bases between. The CDR3 covers 15 residues. Germline V gene sequence: CDR1 WSHSY, CDR2 SAAADI. This sequence originates from an adult in good health. The chain carries TRBV10-2 and TRBJ1-6, with unresolved D. Sequenced here: peripheral blood, sampled on day 0 of AZD1222 vaccination. The CDR3 region is CASSEPLADNSPLHF. The DNA for the CDR3 is TGCGCCAGCAGTGAGCCCCTTGCGGATAATTCACCCCTCCACTTT.